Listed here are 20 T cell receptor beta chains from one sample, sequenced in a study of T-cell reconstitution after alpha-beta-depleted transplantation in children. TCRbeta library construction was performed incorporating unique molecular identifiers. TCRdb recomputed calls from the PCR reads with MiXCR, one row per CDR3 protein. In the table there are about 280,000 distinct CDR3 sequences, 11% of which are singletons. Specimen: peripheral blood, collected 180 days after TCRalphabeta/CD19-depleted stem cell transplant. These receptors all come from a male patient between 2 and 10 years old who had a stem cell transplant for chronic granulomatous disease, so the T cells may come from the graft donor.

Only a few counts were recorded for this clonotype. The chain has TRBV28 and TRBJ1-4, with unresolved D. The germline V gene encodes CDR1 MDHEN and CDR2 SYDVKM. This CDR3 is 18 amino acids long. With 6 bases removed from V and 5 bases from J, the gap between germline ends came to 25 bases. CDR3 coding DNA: TGTGCCAGCAGCTTCTTTTTTGCTCCCGTGGACGTAAATGAAAAACTGTTTTTT. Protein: CASSFFFAPVDVNEKLFF. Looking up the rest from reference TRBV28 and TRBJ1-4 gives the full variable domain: DVKVTQSSRYLVKRTGEKVFLECVQDMDHENMFWYRQDPGLGLRLIYFSYDVKMKEKGDIPEGYSVSREKKERFSLILESASTNQTSMYLCASSFFFAPVDVNEKLFFGSGTQLSVL.

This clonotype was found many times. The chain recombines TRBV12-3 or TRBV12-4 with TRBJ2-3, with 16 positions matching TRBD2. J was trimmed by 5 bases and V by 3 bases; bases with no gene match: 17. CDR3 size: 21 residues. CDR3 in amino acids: CASSFIWGTSGRANKGDTQYF. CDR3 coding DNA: TGTGCCAGCAGTTTTATATGGGGGACTAGCGGGAGGGCCAATAAAGGAGATACGCAGTATTTT.

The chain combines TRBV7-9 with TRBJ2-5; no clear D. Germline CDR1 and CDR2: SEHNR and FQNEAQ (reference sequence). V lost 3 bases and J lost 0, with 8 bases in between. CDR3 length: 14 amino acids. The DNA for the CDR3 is TGTGCCAGCAGCTTCGAAGGGTACCAAGAGACCCAGTACTTC. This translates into CASSFEGYQETQYF.

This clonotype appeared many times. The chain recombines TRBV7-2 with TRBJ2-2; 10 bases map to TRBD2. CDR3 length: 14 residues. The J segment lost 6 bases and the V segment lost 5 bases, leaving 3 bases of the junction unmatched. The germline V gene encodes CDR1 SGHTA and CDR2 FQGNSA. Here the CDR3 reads CASSGSGGAGELFF. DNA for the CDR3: TGTGCCAGCAGCGGGAGCGGGGGGGCCGGGGAGCTGTTTTTT.

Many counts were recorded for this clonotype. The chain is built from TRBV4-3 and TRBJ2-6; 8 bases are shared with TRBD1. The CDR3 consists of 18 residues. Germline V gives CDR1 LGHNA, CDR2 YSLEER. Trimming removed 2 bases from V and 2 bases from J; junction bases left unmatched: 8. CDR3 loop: CASSQRAGGEAGANVLTF. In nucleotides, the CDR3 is TGCGCCAGCAGCCAACGGGCAGGGGGCGAGGCTGGGGCCAACGTCCTGACTTTC.

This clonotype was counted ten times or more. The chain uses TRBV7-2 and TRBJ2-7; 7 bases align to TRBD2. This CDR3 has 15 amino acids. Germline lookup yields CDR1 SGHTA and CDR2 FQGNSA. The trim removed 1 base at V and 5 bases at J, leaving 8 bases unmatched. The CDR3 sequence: CASSLGWGGSNEQYF. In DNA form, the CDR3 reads TGTGCCAGCAGCTTAGGGTGGGGCGGGAGTAACGAGCAGTACTTC.

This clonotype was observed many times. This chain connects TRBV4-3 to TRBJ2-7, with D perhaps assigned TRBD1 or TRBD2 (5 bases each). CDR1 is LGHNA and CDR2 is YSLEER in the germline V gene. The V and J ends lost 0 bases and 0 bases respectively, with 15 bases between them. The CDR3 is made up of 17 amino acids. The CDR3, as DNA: TGCGCCAGCAGCCAAGATCCCCCCGGGACGTTCTCCTACGAGCAGTACTTC. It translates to CASSQDPPGTFSYEQYF.

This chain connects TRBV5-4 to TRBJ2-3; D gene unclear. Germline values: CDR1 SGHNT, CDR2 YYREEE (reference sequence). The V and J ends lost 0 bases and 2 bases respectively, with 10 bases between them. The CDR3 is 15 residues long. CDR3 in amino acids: CASSLGLGPTDTQYF. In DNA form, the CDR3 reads TGTGCCAGCAGCTTGGGGCTGGGTCCCACAGATACGCAGTATTTT.

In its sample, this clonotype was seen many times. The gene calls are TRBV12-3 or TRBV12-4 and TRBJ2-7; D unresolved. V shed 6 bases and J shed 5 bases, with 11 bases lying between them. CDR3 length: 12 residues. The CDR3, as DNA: TGTGCCAGCAGCATCGTGGTCCACGAGCAGTACTTC. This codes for CASSIVVHEQYF.

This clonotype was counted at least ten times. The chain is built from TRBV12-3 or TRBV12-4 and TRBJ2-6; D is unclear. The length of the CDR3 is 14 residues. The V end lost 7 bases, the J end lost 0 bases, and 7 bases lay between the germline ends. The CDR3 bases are TGTGCCAGCACCTCTGCCTCTGGGGCCAACGTCCTGACTTTC. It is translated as CASTSASGANVLTF.

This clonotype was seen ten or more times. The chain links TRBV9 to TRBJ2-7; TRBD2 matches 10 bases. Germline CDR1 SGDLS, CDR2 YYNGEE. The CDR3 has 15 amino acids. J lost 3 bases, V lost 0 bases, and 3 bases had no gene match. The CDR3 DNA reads TGTGCCAGCAGCGTAGAGGCTAGCGGGGGCTACGAGCAGTACTTC. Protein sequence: CASSVEASGGYEQYF.

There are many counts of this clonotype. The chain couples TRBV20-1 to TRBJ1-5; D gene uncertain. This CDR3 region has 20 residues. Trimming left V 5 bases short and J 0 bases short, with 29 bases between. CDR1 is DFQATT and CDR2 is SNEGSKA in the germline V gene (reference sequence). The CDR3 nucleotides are TGCAGTGCTCACGGAGATAGTTGGTCAGGCGGGGTTTATAGCAATCAGCCCCAGCATTTT. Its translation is CSAHGDSWSGGVYSNQPQHF.

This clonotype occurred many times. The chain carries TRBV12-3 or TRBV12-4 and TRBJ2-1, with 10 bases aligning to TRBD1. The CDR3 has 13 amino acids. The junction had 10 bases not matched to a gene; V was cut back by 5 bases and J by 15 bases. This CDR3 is CASSPLLRDRGFF. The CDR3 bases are TGTGCCAGCAGTCCCCTGCTCCGGGACAGGGGGTTCTTC.

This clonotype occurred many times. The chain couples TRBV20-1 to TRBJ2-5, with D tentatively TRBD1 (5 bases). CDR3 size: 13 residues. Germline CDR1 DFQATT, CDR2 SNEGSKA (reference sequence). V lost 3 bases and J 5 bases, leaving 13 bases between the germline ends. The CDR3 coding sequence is TGCAGTGCTAGGAAGGGGCTAGAGGAGACCCAGTACTTC. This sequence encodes CSARKGLEETQYF.

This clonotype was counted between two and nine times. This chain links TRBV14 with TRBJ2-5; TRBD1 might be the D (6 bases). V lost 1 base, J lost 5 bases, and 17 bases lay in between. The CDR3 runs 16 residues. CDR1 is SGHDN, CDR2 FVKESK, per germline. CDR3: CASSQVYRDYLETQYF. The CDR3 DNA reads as TGTGCCAGCAGCCAAGTTTACAGGGATTATCTGGAGACCCAGTACTTC.

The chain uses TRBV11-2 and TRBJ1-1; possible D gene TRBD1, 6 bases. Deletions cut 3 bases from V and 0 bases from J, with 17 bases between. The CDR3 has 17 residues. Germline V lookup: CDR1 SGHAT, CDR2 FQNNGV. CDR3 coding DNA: TGTGCCAGCAGCTTTAGCCCTCACCAGGGGATGAACACTGAAGCTTTCTTT. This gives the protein CASSFSPHQGMNTEAFF.

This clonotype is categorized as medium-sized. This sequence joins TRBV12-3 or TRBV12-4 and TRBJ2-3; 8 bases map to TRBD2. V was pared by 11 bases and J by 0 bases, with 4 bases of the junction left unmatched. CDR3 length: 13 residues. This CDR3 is CASRGGSTDTQYF. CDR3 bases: TGTGCCTCTCGGGGGGGTAGCACAGATACGCAGTATTTT.

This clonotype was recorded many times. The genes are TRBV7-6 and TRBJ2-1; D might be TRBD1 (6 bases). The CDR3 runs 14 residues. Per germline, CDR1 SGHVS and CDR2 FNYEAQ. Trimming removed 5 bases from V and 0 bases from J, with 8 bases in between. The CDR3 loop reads CASSGRGSYNEQFF. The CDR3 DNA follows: TGTGCCAGCAGCGGCAGGGGCTCCTACAATGAGCAGTTCTTC.

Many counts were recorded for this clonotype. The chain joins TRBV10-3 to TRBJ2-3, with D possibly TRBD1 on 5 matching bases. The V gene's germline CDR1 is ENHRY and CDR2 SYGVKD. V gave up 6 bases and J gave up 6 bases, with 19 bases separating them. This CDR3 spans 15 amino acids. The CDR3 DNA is TGTGCCATCAGGAGGACACGGACCAATGTGGATACGCAGTATTTT. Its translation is CAIRRTRTNVDTQYF.

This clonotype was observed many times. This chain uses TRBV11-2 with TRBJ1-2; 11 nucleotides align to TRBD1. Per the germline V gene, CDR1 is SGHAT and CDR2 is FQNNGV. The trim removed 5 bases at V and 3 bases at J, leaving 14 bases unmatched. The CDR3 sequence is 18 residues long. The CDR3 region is CASSPRSYPGQGDYGYTF. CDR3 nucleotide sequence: TGTGCCAGCAGCCCTCGTTCCTACCCGGGACAGGGGGACTATGGCTACACCTTC.